What follows describes a single T cell receptor beta chain. Germline V gives CDR1 SGHTA, CDR2 FQGNSA. This CDR3 has 17 amino acids. V was shortened by 4 bases and J by 2 bases, with 19 bases between the two germline ends. Per the authors' pipeline: Matches were rare between published virus-specific TCRB sequences and patient CD8+ clones exceeding 1%. TCRdb's copy holds only in-frame clones and misses some; the assay was immunoSEQ multiplex PCR. The DNA was the basis for D and trimming; V, J and clone size are from that table. The sample has some 1,500 clones; 80% to 90% are singletons. These data originate in a study of somatic mutations in cytotoxic T cells in rheumatoid arthritis.

The material sequenced was CD8+ T cells sorted from blood. The clonotype originates from a woman in her seventies with rheumatoid arthritis. This chain uses TRBV7-2 with TRBJ2-3; maybe TRBD2 (6 bases). The CDR3 here is CASSYPSTSLNTDTQYF. In DNA, the CDR3 is TGTGCCAGCAGCTACCCCTCCACTAGCCTAAACACAGATACGCAGTATTTT.